The source of this T cell receptor (beta chain) is a study of blood T cells in healthy people across ages. Study at large: The template switching approach captured approximately one barcoded beta molecule for every two T cells. Study results and caveats: For the donors, CMV status was unknown and possibly confounded expanded clonotype changes.

PCR was performed a second time for 7 to 11 cycles using a sample-barcoded 5' primer and a J-beta primer mix. TCRdb reprocessed the 5' RACE reads with MiXCR, giving one entry per CDR3 protein. The table records about 690,000 distinct CDR3 sequences, about 43% of them present only once. Worth noting for this clonotype: Antigen specificity is unknown.

V lost 2 bases, J lost 5 bases, and 7 bases lay in between. Germline CDR1 reads KGHSH; CDR2 reads LQKENI. The CDR3 is made up of 14 amino acids. Each sample gave at least 7 million isolated PBMCs. Sequenced sample: blood. The TCR comes from a man older than 75 in good health. V usage is TRBV18 and J usage is TRBJ1-6; D is unresolved. This CDR3 reads CASSPIKDNSPLHF. The CDR3 DNA follows: TGTGCCAGCTCACCAATAAAGGATAATTCACCCCTCCACTTT.